Presented here are 32 T cell receptor beta chains from one specimen sequenced in a study of blood T cell repertoires in COVID-19. The protocol was immunoSEQ multiplex PCR, while the TCRdb copy is restricted to in-frame clones and leaves out a portion. The table has approximately 140,000 clones, around four fifths seen once; the top ten hold nearly 3%. Input material: peripheral blood. The receptors shown here come from a woman in her forties with active or convalescent COVID-19.

V gene TRBV5-8 combines with J gene TRBJ1-5, with D hard to call. Germline CDR1 reads SGHTS; CDR2 reads YDEGEE. The CDR3 is 17 amino acids. Trimming took off 4 bases at V and 0 bases at J, with 17 bases between the two ends. The CDR3 nucleotides are TGTGCCAGCAGCCGAGGGCACAGCGAAAATAGCAATCAGCCCCAGCATTTT. Its protein product is CASSRGHSENSNQPQHF.

This clone has a single count. This sequence joins TRBV28 and TRBJ1-4; D is unresolved. V was clipped by 1 base and J by 11 bases, with 11 bases between them. Germline V gene sequence: CDR1 MDHEN, CDR2 SYDVKM. CDR3 size: 13 residues. CDR3 nucleotide sequence: TGTGCCAGCAGTTTATCCCGGGATAGGAAACTGTTTTTT. Protein product: CASSLSRDRKLFF.

The rearrangement joins TRBV9 to TRBJ2-2, with TRBD2 matching 10 bases. This CDR3 has 17 amino acids. After removal of 4 bases from V and 4 bases from J, the junction contained 10 bases not matched to a gene. Germline lookup yields CDR1 SGDLS and CDR2 YYNGEE. Written as DNA, the CDR3 is TGTGCCAGCAGCCCCCGACTAGCGGGTGTCCGCACCGGGGAGCTGTTTTTT. Amino acid sequence: CASSPRLAGVRTGELFF.

This chain uses TRBV5-4 with TRBJ2-7; 9 positions match TRBD1. CDR1 and CDR2 (germline): SGHNT, YYREEE (reference sequence). Trimming at V came to 2 bases and at J to 1 base, leaving 4 bases not matched to a gene. The CDR3 consists of 15 residues. The CDR3 DNA sequence: TGTGCCAGCAGCTTCGTACAGGGGGCTTCCTACGAGCAGTACTTC. Protein: CASSFVQGASYEQYF.

V usage is TRBV28 and J usage is TRBJ1-2, with 8 bases that match TRBD1. Per the germline V gene, CDR1 is MDHEN and CDR2 is SYDVKM. This CDR3 is 16 amino acids long. The junction had 11 bases not matched to a gene; V was cut back by 5 bases and J by 3 bases. The CDR3 nucleotides are TGTGCCAGCAGTCCAGTAAGGACAGGGTGGGACTATGGCTACACCTTC. Translating gives CASSPVRTGWDYGYTF.

This sequence joins TRBV7-2 and TRBJ1-5, with 10 bases identical to TRBD1. Germline CDR1 is SGHTA and CDR2 is FQGNSA. V trimming: 3 bases; J trimming: 5 bases; junction bases outside the gene matches: 7. CDR3 length equals 16 residues. In nucleotides, the CDR3 is TGTGCCAGCAGCTTCAAATCGGGGACAGGGGATCAGCCCCAGCATTTT. Residues: CASSFKSGTGDQPQHF.

The chain links TRBV5-1 to TRBJ2-3, with 12 bases aligning to TRBD2. CDR1 and CDR2 from the germline V gene are SGHRS and YFSETQ. The CDR3 extends over 18 amino acids. Germline trimming cut 4 bases from V and 1 base from J; bases unmatched to any gene: 10. The CDR3 nucleotides are TGCGCCAGCAGCCCAGAGGACCGACTAGCGGGAGGCACAGATACGCAGTATTTT. This codes for CASSPEDRLAGGTDTQYF. Filled out from reference TRBV5-1 and TRBJ2-3, the complete variable domain reads KAGVTQTPRYLIKTRGQQVTLSCSPISGHRSVSWYQQTPGQGLQFLFEYFSETQRNKGNFPGRFSGRQFSNSRSEMNVSTLELGDSALYLCASSPEDRLAGGTDTQYFGPGTRLTVL.

The chain recombines TRBV19 with TRBJ1-4; TRBD1 matches at 7 bases. The CDR3 is 14 residues long. Germline values: CDR1 LNHDA, CDR2 SQIVND (reference sequence). The J segment lost 3 bases and the V segment lost 5 bases, leaving 3 bases of the junction unmatched. CDR3 residues: CASSEDRSNEKLFF. CDR3 nucleotides: TGTGCCAGTAGTGAGGACAGGTCTAATGAAAAACTGTTTTTT. Filled out from reference TRBV19 and TRBJ1-4, the complete variable domain reads DGGITQSPKYLFRKEGQNVTLSCEQNLNHDAMYWYRQDPGQGLRLIYYSQIVNDFQKGDIAEGYSVSREKKESFPLTVTSAQKNPTAFYLCASSEDRSNEKLFFGSGTQLSVL.

The CDR3 sequence is CAMSGRLNGELFF. The CDR3 DNA is TGTGCGATGAGCGGGAGGCTTAACGGGGAGCTGTTTTTT. The chain uses TRBV7-2 and TRBJ2-2; TRBD2 matches at 9 bases. The germline gives CDR1 SGHTA, CDR2 FQGNSA. The CDR3 length is 13 residues.

This clone was observed a single time. V usage is TRBV30 and J usage is TRBJ1-4; unclear D gene. Germline-derived CDR1 and CDR2 are GTSNPN and SVGIG (reference sequence). V was cut by 4 bases and J by 2 bases, with 14 bases left in between. The CDR3 covers 15 residues. CDR3 in amino acids: CAWTTGYGTNEKLFF. CDR3 coding DNA: TGTGCCTGGACGACGGGATATGGGACTAATGAAAAACTGTTTTTT.

The V and J genes are TRBV6-2 or TRBV6-3 and TRBJ2-2, with 7 bases aligning to TRBD1. The germline gives CDR1 MNHEY, CDR2 SVGEGT. This CDR3 is built from 15 residues. Trimming cost V 6 bases and J 6 bases; bases outside gene matches: 10. CDR3 loop: CASSEQGMVAGELFF. The CDR3 DNA sequence: TGTGCCAGCAGCGAACAGGGGATGGTCGCCGGGGAGCTGTTTTTT.

The chain has TRBV19 and TRBJ1-5; perhaps TRBD1 as D (6 bases). This CDR3 is built from 13 residues. V was cut by 4 bases and J by 3 bases, with 7 bases left in between. Germline V lookup: CDR1 LNHDA, CDR2 SQIVND (reference sequence). The CDR3 DNA is TGTGCCAGTAGTAGGACAGACAATCAGCCCCAGCATTTT. This translates into CASSRTDNQPQHF.

The J gene is TRBJ2-7, the V gene TRBV15, with 13 bases identical to TRBD2. Germline CDR1 LNHNV, CDR2 YYDKDF (reference sequence). The CDR3 has 19 residues. The V and J ends lost 2 bases and 2 bases, in that order; junction bases with no gene match: 12. The DNA of the CDR3 is TGTGCCACCAGCAGACAACCTTCGGGACTAGCGGGAAATACCTACGAGCAGTACTTC. Protein: CATSRQPSGLAGNTYEQYF.

This rearrangement joins TRBV10-2 to TRBJ1-3, with 8 positions matching TRBD1. V was pared by 5 bases and J by 0 bases, with 6 bases of the junction left unmatched. The length of the CDR3 is 16 residues. The germline V gene has CDR1 WSHSY and CDR2 SAAADI. The CDR3 reads CASSRGQGVSGNTIYF. CDR3 DNA: TGCGCCAGCAGTCGAGGACAGGGAGTCTCTGGAAACACCATATATTTT.

This chain uses TRBV11-3 with TRBJ2-3; D may be TRBD2 (5 bases). Germline V CDR1 and CDR2: SGHNT, YENEEA. The CDR3 spans 15 residues. The V end was cut by 5 bases, the J end by 4 bases, with 16 bases between. This chain's CDR3 is CASSRGRLAADTQYF. In nucleotides, the CDR3 is TGTGCCAGCAGCCGAGGCAGGCTAGCCGCAGATACGCAGTATTTT.

The chain recombines TRBV10-1 with TRBJ2-7, with 7 positions matching TRBD1. V shed 3 bases, J shed 2 bases, and the junction held 4 bases outside the gene matches. The CDR3 is 14 amino acids. Germline CDR1 reads WNHNN; CDR2 reads SYGVQD (reference sequence). CDR3 in DNA: TGCGCCAGCAGTGACCTCCAGGGGGCCTACGAGCAGTACTTC. Protein sequence: CASSDLQGAYEQYF.

This clone was recorded only once. The rearrangement uses TRBV28 and TRBJ2-5; 7 bases are a match to TRBD1. Germline V gene lookup returns CDR1 MDHEN and CDR2 SYDVKM. V gave up 5 bases and J gave up 4 bases; unmatched junction bases: 7. CDR3 length: 14 amino acids. CDR3 sequence: CASSVDRDLETQYF. The CDR3 DNA is TGTGCCAGCAGTGTCGACAGGGACCTAGAGACCCAGTACTTC. The whole variable domain, filled in from reference TRBV28 and TRBJ2-5, reads DVKVTQSSRYLVKRTGEKVFLECVQDMDHENMFWYRQDPGLGLRLIYFSYDVKMKEKGDIPEGYSVSREKKERFSLILESASTNQTSMYLCASSVDRDLETQYFGPGTRLLVL.

In this sample, this clone turned up a few times. This sequence joins TRBV27 and TRBJ1-1; 7 positions agree with TRBD1. Losses at the gene ends were 0 bases for V and 5 bases for J; bases not matched to a gene: 9. Germline loops: CDR1 MNHEY, CDR2 SMNVEV (reference sequence). The CDR3 contains 16 residues. This CDR3 reads CASSLSVDRAKTEAFF. CDR3 nucleotides: TGTGCCAGCAGTTTATCGGTCGACAGGGCGAAAACTGAAGCTTTCTTT.

J is TRBJ2-5 and V is TRBV6-6; 9 bases align to TRBD2. V was pared by 5 bases and J by 7 bases, with 17 bases of the junction left unmatched. This CDR3 is 17 amino acids long. The germline V gene encodes CDR1 MNHNY and CDR2 SVGAGI (reference sequence). CDR3 DNA: TGTGCCAGCAGTCGCCCTGTAGCGGGGGCCCCGGGGGGGACCCAGTACTTC. This sequence encodes CASSRPVAGAPGGTQYF.

V is TRBV4-1 and J is TRBJ1-1; D perhaps matches TRBD1 (5 bases). CDR1 and CDR2 (germline): MGHRA, YSYEKL. The V end lost 4 bases, the J end lost 0 bases, and 12 bases lay between the germline ends. The length of the CDR3 is 15 residues. CDR3 region: CASSRFREVNTEAFF. The CDR3 nucleotides are TGCGCCAGCAGCCGTTTCAGGGAGGTGAACACTGAAGCTTTCTTT.

The genes are TRBV5-1 and TRBJ1-4; D unclear. The CDR3 runs to 16 residues. The V and J ends lost 0 bases and 8 bases respectively, with 17 bases between them. Germline V gene data show CDR1 as SGHRS and CDR2 as YFSETQ. In nucleotides, the CDR3 is TGCGCCAGCAGCTTGGCCGGGAGCGGCTCATCGGAAAAACTGTTTTTT. The encoded protein is CASSLAGSGSSEKLFF.

This chain uses TRBV9 with TRBJ2-1, with 8 bases matching TRBD2. Losses at the gene ends were 0 bases for V and 8 bases for J; bases not matched to a gene: 10. The CDR3 consists of 16 residues. Looked up from germline, CDR1 is SGDLS and CDR2 is YYNGEE. The CDR3 loop reads CASSVAGGPMGYEQFF. In nucleotides, the CDR3 is TGTGCCAGCAGCGTAGCGGGGGGGCCGATGGGCTATGAGCAGTTCTTC. Complete variable domain (other parts from reference TRBV9 and TRBJ2-1): DSGVTQTPKHLITATGQRVTLRCSPRSGDLSVYWYQQSLDQGLQFLIQYYNGEERAKGNILERFSAQQFPDLHSELNLSSLELGDSALYFCASSVAGGPMGYEQFFGPGTRLTVL.

This chain joins TRBV6-5 and TRBJ2-3; D remains ambiguous. Germline-derived CDR1 and CDR2 are MNHEY and SVGAGI. The CDR3 covers 13 residues. The germline V and J ends were trimmed by 5 bases and 3 bases, with 9 bases remaining between them. CDR3 protein: CASSQRVTDTQYF. The CDR3 DNA sequence: TGTGCCAGCAGTCAACGAGTAACAGATACGCAGTATTTT.

Remarks on this clone: Within the sample, other DNA sequences also encode this same CDR3. The genes are TRBV19 and TRBJ1-4; D gene ambiguous. Trimming shortened V by 3 bases and J by 9 bases, and 8 bases separated the two germline ends. The length of the CDR3 is 12 residues. The germline gives CDR1 LNHDA, CDR2 SQIVND (reference sequence). CDR3 nucleotides: TGTGCCAGTAGTATTGGAGGGAAAAAACTGTTTTTT. It translates to CASSIGGKKLFF.

This clone was seen more than once but under ten times. The rearrangement uses TRBV3-1 (or the pseudogene TRBV3-2) and TRBJ1-1; weak D call: TRBD1 (6 bases). The CDR3 runs 16 residues. Germline CDR1 is LGHDT and CDR2 is YNNKEL (reference sequence). V lost 6 bases to trimming and J lost 1 base, with 18 bases between them. The CDR3: CASRRGTPGGNTEAFF. For the CDR3, the DNA is TGTGCCAGCAGGCGTGGGACACCGGGCGGGAACACTGAAGCTTTCTTT.

V is TRBV15 and J is TRBJ1-2; 9 bases line up with TRBD1. This CDR3 has 13 residues. Germline trimming cut 9 bases from V and 2 bases from J; bases unmatched to any gene: 4. CDR1 and CDR2 (germline): LNHNV, YYDKDF (reference sequence). The CDR3 loop reads CATTGQGNYGYTF. CDR3 DNA sequence: TGTGCCACTACCGGACAGGGGAACTATGGCTACACCTTC.

V and J are TRBV28 and TRBJ2-7, with 8 positions matching TRBD2. Germline lookup yields CDR1 MDHEN and CDR2 SYDVKM. CDR3 length: 13 residues. J was trimmed by 6 bases and V by 6 bases; bases with no gene match: 7. Here the CDR3 reads CASSPGGPGEQYF. CDR3 nucleotide sequence: TGTGCCAGCAGCCCGGGGGGGCCGGGCGAGCAGTACTTC.

This chain connects TRBV19 to TRBJ1-3, with a weak D call TRBD1 (5 bases). Germline V lookup: CDR1 LNHDA, CDR2 SQIVND (reference sequence). The CDR3 contains 19 residues. The V and J ends lost 5 bases and 0 bases respectively, with 23 bases between them. The CDR3 region has the DNA TGTGCCAGTAGTTGGGGCTTCCGGACATCCTACAGCTCTGGAAACACCATATATTTT. Protein: CASSWGFRTSYSSGNTIYF. Drawing the rest from reference TRBV19 and TRBJ1-3, the complete variable domain is DGGITQSPKYLFRKEGQNVTLSCEQNLNHDAMYWYRQDPGQGLRLIYYSQIVNDFQKGDIAEGYSVSREKKESFPLTVTSAQKNPTAFYLCASSWGFRTSYSSGNTIYFGEGSWLTVV.

This clone was seen just once. V gene TRBV2 combines with J gene TRBJ1-2, with no clear D. Trimming removed 0 bases from V and 5 bases from J, with 7 bases in between. CDR1 is SNHLY, CDR2 FYNNEI, per germline. The CDR3 contains 13 residues. This chain's CDR3 is CASSEARRYGYTF. The CDR3 DNA is TGTGCCAGCAGTGAAGCGAGGAGATATGGCTACACCTTC.

In its sample, this clone was seen once. The chain uses TRBV18 and TRBJ1-2; 8 bases are a match to TRBD1. V lost 6 bases and J lost 3; bases outside the gene matches: 3. The CDR3 has 13 residues. Germline-derived CDR1 and CDR2 are KGHSH and LQKENI. CDR3 bases: TGTGCCAGCTCCCAGGGGGCGGACTATGGCTACACCTTC. Its protein is CASSQGADYGYTF.

The chain carries TRBV19 and TRBJ1-5; 8 bases map to TRBD1. In germline, CDR1 is LNHDA, CDR2 SQIVND (reference sequence). With 9 bases clipped from V and 5 bases from J, the junction kept 9 bases outside the gene matches. The CDR3 consists of 14 residues. CDR3 DNA: TGTGCCAGCAAGGACAGGGAAGGGTATCAGCCCCAGCATTTT. Translating it yields CASKDREGYQPQHF.

V gene TRBV7-9 combines with J gene TRBJ1-1; the match to TRBD1 covers 10 bases. CDR1 and CDR2 from the germline V gene are SEHNR and FQNEAQ (reference sequence). Trimming cost V 2 bases and J 11 bases; bases outside gene matches: 8. This CDR3 has 14 amino acids. CDR3 protein: CASSLLGTGESAFF. The CDR3 nucleotides read TGTGCCAGCAGCTTACTTGGGACAGGGGAGAGTGCTTTCTTT.